Listed below are T cell receptor beta chains from one sample, sequenced in a study of pediatric ulcerative colitis. Sequenced by immunoSEQ multiplex PCR; TCRdb stores in-frame clones only, minus some. The table lists tens of thousands of clones, about three quarters of them singletons, with less than 20% in the top ten. Sequencing was done on a sample of gut tissue. These receptors originate from a boy younger than 18 with severe ulcerative colitis. Both conserved end residues are part of each CDR3. The D gene is left open where the match is weak. Size values are once, few and many counts, or a class for expanded clones, and some rows have none.

V gene	clone size	J gene	D gene	CDR3 protein	CDR3 DNA
TRBV7-2	.	TRBJ2-7	.	CASSPVGGWEQYF	TGTGCCAGCAGCCCGGTGGGCGGGTGGGAGCAGTACTTC
TRBV27	.	TRBJ1-1	TRBD1	CASSFQGANTEAFF	TGTGCCAGCAGTTTTCAGGGGGCGAACACTGAAGCTTTCTTT
TRBV30	few	TRBJ2-3	TRBD2	CASRRLARTDTQYF	TGTGCCTCCCGAAGACTAGCGCGCACAGATACGCAGTATTTT
TRBV11-3	.	TRBJ1-5	.	CASSLVSESSNQPQHF	TGTGCCAGCAGCTTAGTAAGTGAATCTAGCAATCAGCCCCAGCATTTT
TRBV11-2	.	TRBJ1-4	.	CASRLGRDGRIGEKLFF	TGTGCCAGCAGGCTGGGTAGGGACGGCAGGATTGGGGAAAAACTGTTTTTT
TRBV6-5	.	TRBJ2-3	.	CASSYGGRTDTQYF	TGTGCCAGCAGTTACGGGGGGCGCACAGATACGCAGTATTTT
TRBV5-6	.	TRBJ1-4	TRBD1	CASSGLGTGLEKLFF	TGTGCCAGCAGCGGCCTTGGGACAGGGCTTGAAAAACTGTTTTTT
TRBV5-1	.	TRBJ1-1	.	CASSWVGANTEAFF	TGCGCCAGCAGCTGGGTGGGAGCGAACACTGAAGCTTTCTTT
TRBV6-1	.	TRBJ1-4	.	CASTDISTNEKLFF	TGTGCCAGCACGGACATTTCAACTAATGAAAAACTGTTTTTT
TRBV5-5	once	TRBJ2-1	TRBD2	CASSPLAGGYNEQFF	TGTGCCAGCAGCCCTCTAGCGGGGGGGTACAATGAGCAGTTCTTC
TRBV19	.	TRBJ1-2	.	CASSPTWRANYGYTF	TGTGCCAGTAGCCCCACTTGGAGGGCTAACTATGGCTACACCTTC
TRBV23-1	.	TRBJ1-6	TRBD1	CASSQSGQPNSPLHF	TGCGCCAGCAGTCAATCGGGACAGCCAAATTCACCCCTCCACTTT
TRBV18	.	TRBJ1-6	.	CASGRSSYNSPLHF	TGTGCCAGCGGCAGGAGCTCCTATAATTCACCCCTCCACTTT
TRBV7-8	.	TRBJ2-1	.	CASSFPSGKQFF	TGTGCCAGCAGCTTTCCCTCAGGGAAGCAGTTCTTC
TRBV19	.	TRBJ1-2	.	CASQGYANYGYTF	TGTGCCAGCCAGGGTTACGCCAACTATGGCTACACCTTC
TRBV7-9	.	TRBJ1-1	.	CASSLGVLGTEAFF	TGTGCCAGCAGCTTAGGGGTCTTGGGCACTGAAGCTTTCTTT
TRBV2	.	TRBJ1-1	.	CASRILSMNTEAFF	TGTGCCAGCAGGATTCTTTCGATGAACACTGAAGCTTTCTTT
TRBV18	.	TRBJ1-1	TRBD1	CASSPDRVGTEAFF	TGTGCCAGCTCACCGGACAGGGTTGGCACTGAAGCTTTCTTT
TRBV6-4	.	TRBJ2-3	TRBD2	CASSLSAGGTDTQYF	TGTGCCAGCAGCCTTTCAGCGGGGGGAACAGATACGCAGTATTTT
TRBV5-4	.	TRBJ2-1	TRBD1	CASSLSQGREQFF	TGTGCCAGCAGCTTATCACAGGGGCGTGAGCAGTTCTTC